This TCR beta chain was recorded in a study of CD8 T cells in Susac syndrome. Across the whole study: Active disease was present in about 6 of the sequenced Susac syndrome patients, and remission in fewer than 10.

TCR beta sequencing covered blood CD8+ and CD4+ T cells. Random hexamers were used to reverse transcribe 0.5 to 1 ug of RNA. TCR beta CDR3 was amplified by immunoSEQ multiplex PCR. This amplification extended across 54 Vbeta and 13 Jbeta segments. TCRdb processed the immunoSEQ multiplex PCR reads anew with MiXCR; each CDR3 protein has one entry. The data contain approximately 190,000 distinct CDR3 sequences, just under 95% of them singletons. A word on this clonotype: Antigen: not known.

Study-level findings and limits: Susac-specific public clones were found in total CD8+ and CD8+ TEMRA repertoires, numbering around 16 and five, respectively.

The TCR was taken from a human donor with Susac syndrome. The sequenced material came from CD8+ T cells from PBMCs.

CDR3 nucleotide sequence: TGTGCCAGCAGAGAGGGACAGGGGAATCAGCCCCAGCATTTT. Protein sequence: CASREGQGNQPQHF. The chain uses TRBV28 and TRBJ1-5; 10 bases fit TRBD1. The CDR3 spans 14 residues. V lost 6 bases to trimming and J lost 4 bases; unmatched junction nucleotides: 3. CDR1 is MDHEN and CDR2 is SYDVKM in the germline V gene.